One sample yielded the 8 T cell receptor beta chains listed below, sequenced in a study of T cell clonality in common variable immunodeficiency. The assay was immunoSEQ multiplex PCR, and TCRdb's table has in-frame clones only and misses some. The data show approximately 30,000 clones, none appearing only once, with 3.5% to 4.5% held by the ten largest. The specimen was peripheral blood mononuclear cells. These receptors all stem from a person aged 18 to 75 in good health.

This clone was found many times. The read is 3 residues too short to cover the CDR3 end, so that end is filled in from the germline J gene. The chain combines TRBV5-1 with TRBJ1-1; a possible D gene is TRBD1 (5 bases). The CDR3 loop spans 14 amino acids. Germline lookup yields CDR1 SGHRS and CDR2 YFSETQ. V lost 1 base and J lost 3, with 10 bases in between. The CDR3 bases that were read are TGCGCCAGCAGCTTGCCAGGGTCGGACACTGAA. Its protein product is CASSLPGSDTE. The entire CDR3 protein is CASSLPGSDTEAFF.

This clone was picked up many times. The read ends 3 residues shy of where the CDR3 ends; the end is completed using the germline J gene. The chain is built from TRBV30 and TRBJ2-7; 10 bases align to TRBD1. The V segment lost 4 bases and the J segment 0 bases; nucleotides outside the gene matches: 6. The CDR3 is 15 residues long. The germline V gene has CDR1 GTSNPN and CDR2 SVGIG (reference sequence). CDR3: CAWIPRDRGSYEQYF. CDR3 bases read: TGTGCCTGGATCCCCCGGGACAGGGGCTCCTACGAG.

This clone has a count of ten or more. Read coverage stops 3 residues before the CDR3 terminus; the germline J gene supplies the remainder. The V gene is TRBV7-8, the J gene TRBJ1-3; maybe TRBD1 (5 bases). V gave up 5 bases and J gave up 1 base, with 15 bases separating them. Germline V lookup: CDR1 SGHVS, CDR2 FQNEAQ. The CDR3 loop spans 16 amino acids. Here the CDR3 reads CASSPDSIKSGNTIYF. The covered CDR3 bases are TGTGCCAGCAGCCCCGACAGCATCAAATCTGGAAACACC.

There are many counts of this clone. The CDR3 goes on 3 residues after the read ends, and that part is filled in from the germline J gene. V gene TRBV7-9 combines with J gene TRBJ1-1; D is possibly TRBD1 (5 bases). Trimming cost V 5 bases and J 5 bases, with 15 bases left between them. Germline values: CDR1 SEHNR, CDR2 FQNEAQ (reference sequence). This CDR3 has 14 residues. CDR3 DNA, as far as it was read: TGTGCCAGCAGCCTCAGGGATGTAGGGACTGAA. This translates into CASSLRDVGTE. The entire CDR3 protein reads CASSLRDVGTEAFF.

Details on this clone: The DNA ends 3 residues before the CDR3 does, and the rest of the CDR3 is filled in from the germline J gene. V and J are TRBV7-2 and TRBJ1-2; D possibly corresponds to TRBD1 (6 bases). Germline lookup yields CDR1 SGHTA and CDR2 FQGNSA. The CDR3 runs to 13 residues. The chain's CDR3 is CASSPTDRIGYTF. Partial CDR3 DNA: TGTGCCAGCAGCCCGACCGACAGGATAGGC.

This clone was recorded a few times. CDR3: CASSPSGDTEAFF. The sequenced CDR3 bases are TGTGCCAGCTCACCATCCGGGGACACTGAA. The chain is built from TRBV18 and TRBJ1-1; D is ambiguous. The CDR3 end lies 3 residues beyond the end of the read and is filled in from the germline J gene. The CDR3 length is 13 residues. The V end lost 2 bases, the J end lost 3 bases, and 7 bases lay between the germline ends. Germline loops: CDR1 KGHSH, CDR2 LQKENI. The complete variable domain, with remaining parts taken from reference TRBV18 and TRBJ1-1, reads NAGVMQNPRHLVRRRGQEARLRCSPMKGHSHVYWYRQLPEEGLKFMVYLQKENIIDESGMPKERFSAEFPKEGPSILRIQQVVRGDSAAYFCASSPSGDTEAFFGQGTRLTVV.

This clone has a count of ten or more. Sequencing ends 3 residues short of the CDR3 end; the germline J gene provides the rest. The chain combines TRBV20-1 with TRBJ2-1; 7 bases are a match to TRBD2. The CDR3 is 16 residues long. Germline V gene sequence: CDR1 DFQATT, CDR2 SNEGSKA (reference sequence). Unmatched junction bases numbered 5, after V lost 0 bases and J lost 0 bases. The chain's CDR3 is CSARDLKRGSYNEQFF. CDR3 DNA, as far as it was read: TGCAGTGCTAGAGATCTGAAGCGGGGCTCCTACAATGAG.

By its share, this clone is medium-sized. The CDR3 protein is CSVGTGGGWDQPQHF. The DNA read from the CDR3 is TGCAGCGTCGGGACAGGGGGTGGTTGGGATCAGCCC. This chain joins TRBV29-1 and TRBJ1-5; 11 bases are shared with TRBD1. Read sequence stops 3 residues before the CDR3 end, and the germline J gene provides the missing end. Per germline, CDR1 SQVTM and CDR2 ANQGSEA. This CDR3 is built from 15 residues. After removal of 6 bases from V and 5 bases from J, the junction contained 9 bases not matched to a gene.